This T cell receptor beta chain emerged from a study of T cells in localized non-small cell lung cancer. Assay: immunoSEQ multiplex PCR; the TCRdb copy retains only in-frame clones and omits some. There are tens of thousands of clones in the sample; about nine tenths occur only once, and 15% to 20% lies in the top ten. As concerns this clone: The antigen remains unidentified.

Germline assignment: CDR1 KGHSH and CDR2 LQKENI. V trimming: 4 bases; J trimming: 0 bases; junction bases outside the gene matches: 10. This CDR3 spans 17 amino acids. Study findings and constraints: Adjacent uninvolved lung had the highest clonality, suggesting focused antigen responses. Among blood samples, higher T cell density accompanied longer overall survival.

Sequenced here: peripheral blood, sampled before any cancer treatment. This clonotype was sampled from a male donor at least 60 years old with stage III squamous cell lung carcinoma. The V and J genes are TRBV18 and TRBJ1-1; 8 bases are shared with TRBD1. CDR3 residues: CASSLRTGNDLNTEAFF. The CDR3 DNA follows: TGTGCCAGCTCACTACGGACAGGGAATGACCTGAACACTGAAGCTTTCTTT.